This T cell receptor (delta chain) derives from a study of gammadelta T cells in human blood. Study conclusions and caveats: Right after birth, innate γδ T cells reportedly expanded polyclonally after microbial exposure.

CDR1 is GEAIGNYY, CDR2 EKD, per germline. The length of the CDR3 is 17 residues. TCRdb called clones from the RT-PCR reads again using CATT. Among more than 750 delta-chain clones listed, 58% were seen once. This clone was seen only a few times. Its target is unknown. This likely stems from a read error, as it lies one base from a far larger clone. The sample carries other DNA sequences with the same CDR3. Sequencing was done on a sample of non-Vgamma9Vdelta2 gamma-delta T cells from cord blood. V is TRDV2 and J is TRDJ1, with TRDD3 matching over 7 bases. This receptor was identified in a newborn. The CDR3 region has the DNA TGTGCCTGTGACACCGTATCTGGGGGTAGACGTTCCGATAAACTTATCTTT. Translated, it gives CACDTVSGGRRSDKLIF.